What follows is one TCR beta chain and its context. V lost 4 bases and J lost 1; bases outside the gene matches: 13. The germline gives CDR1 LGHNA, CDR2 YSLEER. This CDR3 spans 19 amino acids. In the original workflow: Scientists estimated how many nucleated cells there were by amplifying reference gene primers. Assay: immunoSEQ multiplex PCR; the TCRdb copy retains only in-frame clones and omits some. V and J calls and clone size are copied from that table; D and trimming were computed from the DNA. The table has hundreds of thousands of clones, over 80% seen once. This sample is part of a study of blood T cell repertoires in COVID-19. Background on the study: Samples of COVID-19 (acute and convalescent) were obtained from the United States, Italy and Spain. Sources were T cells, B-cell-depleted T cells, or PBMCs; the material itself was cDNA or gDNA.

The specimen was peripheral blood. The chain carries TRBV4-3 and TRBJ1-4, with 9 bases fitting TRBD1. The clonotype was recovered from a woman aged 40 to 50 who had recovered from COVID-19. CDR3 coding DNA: TGCGCCAGCAGCCCCGTCCCGGGACAGGGTTGGGGAACTAATGAAAAACTGTTTTTT. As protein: CASSPVPGQGWGTNEKLFF.